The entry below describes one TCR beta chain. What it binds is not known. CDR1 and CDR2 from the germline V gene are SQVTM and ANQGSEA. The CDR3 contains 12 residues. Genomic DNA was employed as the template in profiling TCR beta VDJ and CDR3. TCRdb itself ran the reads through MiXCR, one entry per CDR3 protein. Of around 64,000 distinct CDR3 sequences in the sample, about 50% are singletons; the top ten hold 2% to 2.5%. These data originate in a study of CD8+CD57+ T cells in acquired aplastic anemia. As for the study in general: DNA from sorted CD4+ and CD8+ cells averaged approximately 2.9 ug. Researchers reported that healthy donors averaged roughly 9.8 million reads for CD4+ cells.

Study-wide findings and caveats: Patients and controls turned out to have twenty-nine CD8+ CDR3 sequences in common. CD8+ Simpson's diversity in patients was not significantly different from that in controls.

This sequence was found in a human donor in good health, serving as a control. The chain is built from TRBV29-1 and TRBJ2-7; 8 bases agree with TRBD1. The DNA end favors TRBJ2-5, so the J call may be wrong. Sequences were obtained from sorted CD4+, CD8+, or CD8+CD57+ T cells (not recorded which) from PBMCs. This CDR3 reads CSLRTGQETQYF. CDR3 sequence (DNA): TGCAGCTTGAGGACAGGGCAAGAGACCCAGTACTTC.